The entry below gives a single TCR beta chain sequence along with its context. This clonotype was seen ten or more times. Its antigen remains undetermined. One base away there is no much larger clone; base qualities are not given. These data originate in a study of T cells in Graves' hyperthyroidism and ophthalmopathy (dated by TCRdb to 2018 to 2020). As for the study more broadly: Peripheral blood was collected at initial diagnosis, before any treatment. After sampling, hyperthyroidism patients received methimazole starting at 30 mg daily, and ophthalmopathy patients received high-dose intravenous methylprednisolone. To identify TCR V-J signatures that set the groups apart, the researchers used a discovery cohort of 90 to 100 patients, made up of roughly 40 with Graves' ophthalmopathy and about 60 with stable Graves' hyperthyroidism. For training and testing, the 100 or so patients in the discovery cohort were randomly divided in a 7:3 ratio. In addition, the study compared T-cell repertoires in thyroid tissue and in blood from five or six Graves' hyperthyroidism patients. The paper describes TCR Vbeta CDR3 sequencing of around 130 peripheral blood samples, made up of 43 ophthalmopathy patients, around 78 hyperthyroidism patients and some 17 progressor patients. Prospective prediction of ophthalmopathy was tested in an independent validation cohort consisting of about 20 hyperthyroidism patients and 15 to 17 patients who later progressed to ophthalmopathy.

The germline V gene encodes CDR1 SNHLY and CDR2 FYNNEI. V was cut back by 6 bases and J by 6 bases, leaving a gap of 8 bases between them. Including cysteine and phenylalanine, the CDR3 has 11 amino acids. CDR3 DNA only is kept here, 33 bases in frame from base 1. Moderately to severely active disease, a Clinical Activity Score of at least 3, a NOSPECS grade of at least 4, and a duration under 3 months were present in ophthalmopathy patients. Any patient with an uncontrolled infection, another autoimmune disease, pregnancy or lactation was excluded. Diagnoses relied on clinical symptoms, serum thyroxine and TRAb, thyroid ultrasound and orbital computed tomography. PBMCs were separated from roughly 9.3 ml of fresh peripheral blood using Ficoll-Paque density gradient centrifugation. Trizol reagent was used to extract total RNA, and RNA quality was then checked on an Agilent 2100 Bioanalyzer. Overall results and qualifications from the work: No statistical method was used to set the sample size in advance, and investigators knew the group allocation. In validation, the model predicted progression to ophthalmopathy with roughly 70% sensitivity and less than 75% specificity, a median of 6.5 months before onset. In cross-validation, a model built on a 13 V-J signature told ophthalmopathy apart from stable hyperthyroidism with under 90% sensitivity and approximately 81% specificity, and in testing the same model reached 80%/75%. Most expanded thyroid clonotypes (frequency above 0.001) were also detected in blood, suggesting blood repertoires may reflect thyroid immune responses.

TCR beta CDR3 regions were amplified from RNA transcripts. A first-round RT-PCR of the TCR CDR3 used the HTBI primer set with the Qiagen OneStep RT-PCR kit. A second multiplex PCR round built the libraries, followed by size selection and purification. The libraries were sequenced on an Illumina HiSeq2000 using paired-end 100 bp reads. The authors' analysis ran thus. Raw data were processed with SOAPnuke, discarding reads with adapters, uncalled bases, mean Phred below 15, or no exact constant-primer or identifier match. COPE v1.2.5 was used to merge high-quality paired reads, and clonotypes were defined as unique nucleotide sequences. Clonotypes were aligned to IMGT TRBV, TRBD and TRBJ reference segments using MiTCR v1.1. The analysis included only V-J combinations with a frequency above 0.0001, which together covered around 99% of the repertoires. A TCS score was defined as the ratio between F50 (clonal expansion) and ExV (chaos), using BLOSUM62-based TCRdist between CDR3 peptides within each V-J. Welch's t-statistics and random forest reduced around 510 V-J features to 10 to 15, which were used in a naive Bayes classifier (R e1071). TCRdb ran its own pipeline on the public reads, namely fastp trimming at Q25 and MiXCR clone calling, and kept in-frame beta chains. CDR3 protein sequences are deduplicated, and each keeps its most common genes and DNA. The authors' filters were not applied to this entry. The sample table shows around 350,000 distinct CDR3 sequences, and 14% are seen once. The top ten hold about 20% of the sample.

This chain is built from TRBV2 and TRBJ1-1; the D gene remains uncertain. Material: blood. The TCR sequence derives from a woman in her 30s with Graves' ophthalmopathy. The DNA reads as follows: TGTGCCAGCAGGAAAGAATCTGAAGCTTTCTTT. Its protein product is CASRKESEAFF.